The sequence of this T cell receptor (beta chain) was determined in a study of blood T cell repertoires in COVID-19. Study-wide background: PBMCs, B-cell-depleted T cells, or T cells provided the cDNA or gDNA that made up the material.

Original processing methods: Estimated nucleated cell counts came from reference gene primer amplification. TCRdb keeps only in-frame clones here, not all; method: immunoSEQ multiplex PCR. The D gene and trimming were derived from the DNA, and the V and J assignments and clone size from that table. The data show a few hundred thousand clones, 85% seen once. This clone was recorded once. The V gene lost 5 bases and the J gene lost 1 base, with 13 bases spanning the gap. This CDR3 spans 15 amino acids. CDR1 is LNHDA and CDR2 is SQIVND in the germline V gene (reference sequence). The sequencing sample was made of peripheral blood. This TCR derives from a middle-aged man who had recovered from COVID-19. The chain employs TRBV19 and TRBJ2-3; D unresolved. The CDR3 sequence: CASSLVAYRTDTQYF. DNA of the CDR3: TGTGCCAGTAGTTTGGTAGCTTACCGCACAGATACGCAGTATTTT.